Reported below is one T cell receptor (beta chain). Its antigen remains unknown. These data come from a study of beta chain features in type 1 diabetes. Looked up from germline, CDR1 is SEHNR and CDR2 is FQNEAQ (reference sequence). V was pared by 5 bases and J by 6 bases, with 16 bases between. There are 14 residues in the CDR3. Study observations and caveats: The study found moderately but significantly shorter TCRB CDR3s in all four CD4+ subsets of Type 1 diabetes patients.

Expressed TCRB transcripts were sequenced after all isolated RNA was converted to cDNA. Sequencing was performed with immunoSEQ multiplex PCR; in TCRdb, only in-frame clones are kept and a portion is missing. Altogether 300,000 or so clones are present, over 11% being singletons, with the ten largest covering 0.015% to 0.02%. The receptor was derived from a man aged 25 to 40 with type 1 diabetes. The chain links TRBV7-9 to TRBJ1-2; no definite D call. The sequencing input was naive CD4+ T cells from blood. This CDR3 is CASSPVARSDGYTF. In nucleotides, the CDR3 is TGTGCCAGCAGCCCGGTCGCCCGATCGGATGGCTACACCTTC.